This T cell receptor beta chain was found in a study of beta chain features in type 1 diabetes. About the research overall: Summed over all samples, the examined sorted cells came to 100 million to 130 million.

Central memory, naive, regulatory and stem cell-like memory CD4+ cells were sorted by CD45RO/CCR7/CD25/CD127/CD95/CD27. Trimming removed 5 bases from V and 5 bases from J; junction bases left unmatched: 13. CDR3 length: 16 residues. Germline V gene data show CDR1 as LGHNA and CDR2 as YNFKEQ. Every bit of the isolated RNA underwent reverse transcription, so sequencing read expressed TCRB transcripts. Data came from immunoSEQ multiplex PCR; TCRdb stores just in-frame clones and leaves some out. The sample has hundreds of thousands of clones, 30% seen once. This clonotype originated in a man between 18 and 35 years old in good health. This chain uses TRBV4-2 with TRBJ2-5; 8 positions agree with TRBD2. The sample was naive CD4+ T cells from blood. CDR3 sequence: CASSKGRSGGTETQYF. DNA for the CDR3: TGTGCCAGCAGCAAAGGACGATCGGGAGGGACGGAGACCCAGTACTTC.